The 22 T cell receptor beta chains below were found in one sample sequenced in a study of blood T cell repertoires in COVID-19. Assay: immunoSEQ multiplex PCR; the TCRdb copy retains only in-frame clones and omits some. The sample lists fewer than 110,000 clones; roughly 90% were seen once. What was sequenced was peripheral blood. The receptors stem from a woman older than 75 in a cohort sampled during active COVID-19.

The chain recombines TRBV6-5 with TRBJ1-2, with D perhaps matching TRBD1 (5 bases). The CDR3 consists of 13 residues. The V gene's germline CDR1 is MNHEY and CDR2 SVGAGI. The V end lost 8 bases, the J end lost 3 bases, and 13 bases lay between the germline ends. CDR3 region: CASRVGGDYGYTF. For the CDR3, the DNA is TGTGCCAGCCGGGTCGGGGGGGACTATGGCTACACCTTC.

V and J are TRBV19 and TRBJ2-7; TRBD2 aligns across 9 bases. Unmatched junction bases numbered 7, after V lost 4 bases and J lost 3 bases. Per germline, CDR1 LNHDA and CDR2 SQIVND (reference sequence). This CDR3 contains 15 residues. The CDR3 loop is CASSTPSGNLYEQYF. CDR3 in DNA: TGTGCCAGTAGTACCCCTAGCGGGAACCTCTACGAGCAGTACTTC.

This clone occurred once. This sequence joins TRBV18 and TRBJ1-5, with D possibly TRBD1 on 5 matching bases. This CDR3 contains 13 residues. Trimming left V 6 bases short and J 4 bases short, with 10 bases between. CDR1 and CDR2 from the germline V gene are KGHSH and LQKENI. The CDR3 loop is CASSRDQNQPQHF. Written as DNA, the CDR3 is TGTGCCAGCTCGCGGGACCAAAATCAGCCCCAGCATTTT.

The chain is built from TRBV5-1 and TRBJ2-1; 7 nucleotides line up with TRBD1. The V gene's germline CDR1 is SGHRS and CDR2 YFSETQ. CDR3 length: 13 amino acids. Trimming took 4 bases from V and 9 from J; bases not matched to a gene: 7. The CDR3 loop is CASSLQGVSEQFF. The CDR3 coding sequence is TGCGCCAGCAGCCTCCAGGGGGTATCTGAGCAGTTCTTC.

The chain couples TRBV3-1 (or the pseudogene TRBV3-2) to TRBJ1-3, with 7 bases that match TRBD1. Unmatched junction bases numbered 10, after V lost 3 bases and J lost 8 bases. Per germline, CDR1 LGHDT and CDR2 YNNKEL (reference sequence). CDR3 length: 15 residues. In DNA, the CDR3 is TGTGCCAGCAGCCACCCTGACAGGGTCGGTCACACCATATATTTT. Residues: CASSHPDRVGHTIYF.

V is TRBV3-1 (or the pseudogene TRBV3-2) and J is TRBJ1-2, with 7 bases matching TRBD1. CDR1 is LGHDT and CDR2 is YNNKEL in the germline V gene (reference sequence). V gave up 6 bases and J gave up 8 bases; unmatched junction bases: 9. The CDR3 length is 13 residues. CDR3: CASRTGQEKGYTF. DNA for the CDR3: TGTGCCAGCAGGACCGGACAGGAGAAAGGCTACACCTTC.

The CDR3 DNA reads as TGTGCAAGTCGAGTCAGGGTCTCCTACGAGCAGTACTTC. This encodes CASRVRVSYEQYF. The chain carries TRBV12-2 and TRBJ2-7; the D segment call TRBD1 is taken from the table without a DNA check. TRBV12-2 is labeled a pseudogene. CDR3 length: 13 amino acids.

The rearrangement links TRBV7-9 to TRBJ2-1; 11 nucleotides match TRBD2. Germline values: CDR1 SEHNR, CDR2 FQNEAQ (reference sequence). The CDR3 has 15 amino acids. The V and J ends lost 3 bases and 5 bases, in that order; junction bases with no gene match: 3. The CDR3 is CASSFQLAGDNEQFF. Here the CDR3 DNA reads TGTGCCAGCAGCTTCCAACTAGCGGGGGACAATGAGCAGTTCTTC.

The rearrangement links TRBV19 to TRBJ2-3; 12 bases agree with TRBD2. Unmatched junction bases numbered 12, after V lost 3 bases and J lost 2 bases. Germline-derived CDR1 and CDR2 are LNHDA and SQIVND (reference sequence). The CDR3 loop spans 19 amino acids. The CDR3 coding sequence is TGTGCCAGTAGTATTATCCCCTCGACTAGCGGGGGCTCCACAGATACGCAGTATTTT. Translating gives CASSIIPSTSGGSTDTQYF. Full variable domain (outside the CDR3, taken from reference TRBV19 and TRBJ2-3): DGGITQSPKYLFRKEGQNVTLSCEQNLNHDAMYWYRQDPGQGLRLIYYSQIVNDFQKGDIAEGYSVSREKKESFPLTVTSAQKNPTAFYLCASSIIPSTSGGSTDTQYFGPGTRLTVL.

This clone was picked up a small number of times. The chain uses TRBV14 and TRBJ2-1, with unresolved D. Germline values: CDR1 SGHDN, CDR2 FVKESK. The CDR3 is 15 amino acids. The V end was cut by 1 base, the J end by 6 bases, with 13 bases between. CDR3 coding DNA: TGTGCCAGCAGCCAAGTCCCCGAGAACAGCAATGAGCAGTTCTTC. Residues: CASSQVPENSNEQFF.

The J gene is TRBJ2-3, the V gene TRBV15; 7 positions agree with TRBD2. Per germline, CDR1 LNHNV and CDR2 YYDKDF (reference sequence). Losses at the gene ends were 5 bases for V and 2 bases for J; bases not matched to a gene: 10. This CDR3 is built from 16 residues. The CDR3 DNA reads TGTGCCACCAGCTCCAGAGGGACTATTATCACAGATACGCAGTATTTT. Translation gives CATSSRGTIITDTQYF.

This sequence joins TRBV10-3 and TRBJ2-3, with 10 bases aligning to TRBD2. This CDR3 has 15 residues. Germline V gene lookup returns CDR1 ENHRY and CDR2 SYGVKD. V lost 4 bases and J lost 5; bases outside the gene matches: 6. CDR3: CAISGLLAGGDTQYF. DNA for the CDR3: TGTGCCATCAGTGGATTGTTAGCGGGGGGAGATACGCAGTATTTT.

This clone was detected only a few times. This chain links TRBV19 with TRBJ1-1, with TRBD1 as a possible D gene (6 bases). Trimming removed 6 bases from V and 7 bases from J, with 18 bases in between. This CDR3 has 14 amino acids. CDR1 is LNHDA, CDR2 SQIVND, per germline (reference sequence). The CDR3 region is CASRPAGAHVEAFF. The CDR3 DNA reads TGTGCCAGTAGACCTGCGGGGGCTCATGTTGAAGCTTTCTTT.

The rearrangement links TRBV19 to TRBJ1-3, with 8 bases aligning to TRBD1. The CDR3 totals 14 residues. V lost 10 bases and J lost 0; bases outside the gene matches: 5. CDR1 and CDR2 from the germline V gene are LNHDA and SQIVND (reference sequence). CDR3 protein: CATGDRHSGNTIYF. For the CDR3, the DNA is TGTGCCACCGGGGACAGGCACTCTGGAAACACCATATATTTT. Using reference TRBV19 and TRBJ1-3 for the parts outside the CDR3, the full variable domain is DGGITQSPKYLFRKEGQNVTLSCEQNLNHDAMYWYRQDPGQGLRLIYYSQIVNDFQKGDIAEGYSVSREKKESFPLTVTSAQKNPTAFYLCATGDRHSGNTIYFGEGSWLTVV.

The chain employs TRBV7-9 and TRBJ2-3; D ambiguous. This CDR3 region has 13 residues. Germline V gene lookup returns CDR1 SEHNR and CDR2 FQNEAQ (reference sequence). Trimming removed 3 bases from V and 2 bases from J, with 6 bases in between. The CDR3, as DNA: TGTGCCAGCAGCTTGGCCATCACAGATACGCAGTATTTT. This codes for CASSLAITDTQYF.

The CDR3 bases are TGTGCCAGCAGCCCCAGGGTTAACAATTCACCCCTCCACTTT. Protein product: CASSPRVNNSPLHF. This chain uses TRBV7-2 with TRBJ1-6, with a possible D match to TRBD1 (5 bases). Germline lookup yields CDR1 SGHTA and CDR2 FQGNSA. The ends were cut back, 5 bases at V and 7 bases at J, with 12 bases in the middle. The CDR3 is made up of 14 amino acids.

CDR3 nucleotides: TGTGCCAGCAGCGTAAGAACAGCGAACACCGGGGAGCTGTTTTTT. Residues: CASSVRTANTGELFF. The rearrangement joins TRBV7-3 to TRBJ2-2; D not resolved. The CDR3 extends over 15 amino acids. The germline V gene has CDR1 SGHTA and CDR2 FQGTGA. Deletions cut 5 bases from V and 0 bases from J, with 10 bases between.

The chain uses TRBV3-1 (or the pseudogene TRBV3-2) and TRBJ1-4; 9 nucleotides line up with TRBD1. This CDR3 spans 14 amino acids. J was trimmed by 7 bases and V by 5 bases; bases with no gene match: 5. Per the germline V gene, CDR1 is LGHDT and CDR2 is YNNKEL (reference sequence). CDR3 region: CASSSGQGGEKLFF. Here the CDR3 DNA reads TGTGCCAGCAGCTCGGGACAGGGAGGTGAAAAACTGTTTTTT.

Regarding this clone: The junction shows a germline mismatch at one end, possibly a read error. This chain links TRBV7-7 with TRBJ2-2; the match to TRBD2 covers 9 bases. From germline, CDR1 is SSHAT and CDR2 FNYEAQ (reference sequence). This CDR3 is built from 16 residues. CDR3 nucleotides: TGTGCTAGCAGCTTAAGTGCGGGAGGGCCCACCGGGGAGCTGTTTTTT. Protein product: CASSLSAGGPTGELFF.

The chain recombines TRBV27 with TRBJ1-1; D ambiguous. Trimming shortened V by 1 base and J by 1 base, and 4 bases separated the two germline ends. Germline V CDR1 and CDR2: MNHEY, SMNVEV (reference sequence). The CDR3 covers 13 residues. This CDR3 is CASSLFRNTEAFF. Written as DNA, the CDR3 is TGTGCCAGCAGTTTATTCAGGAACACTGAAGCTTTCTTT.

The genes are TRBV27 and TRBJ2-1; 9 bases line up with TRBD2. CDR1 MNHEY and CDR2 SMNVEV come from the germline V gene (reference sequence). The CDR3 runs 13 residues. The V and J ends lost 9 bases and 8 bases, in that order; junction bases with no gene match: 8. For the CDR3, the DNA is TGTGCCAGTAAGACAGGGACTAGCTATGAGCAGTTCTTC. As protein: CASKTGTSYEQFF.

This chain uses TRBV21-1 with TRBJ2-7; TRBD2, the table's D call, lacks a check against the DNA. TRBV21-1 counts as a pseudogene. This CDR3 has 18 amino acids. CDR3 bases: TGTGCCAGCAGCAAGCTTCCGGGACTAGCGGGGAACTCCTACGAGCAGTACTTC. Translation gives CASSKLPGLAGNSYEQYF.